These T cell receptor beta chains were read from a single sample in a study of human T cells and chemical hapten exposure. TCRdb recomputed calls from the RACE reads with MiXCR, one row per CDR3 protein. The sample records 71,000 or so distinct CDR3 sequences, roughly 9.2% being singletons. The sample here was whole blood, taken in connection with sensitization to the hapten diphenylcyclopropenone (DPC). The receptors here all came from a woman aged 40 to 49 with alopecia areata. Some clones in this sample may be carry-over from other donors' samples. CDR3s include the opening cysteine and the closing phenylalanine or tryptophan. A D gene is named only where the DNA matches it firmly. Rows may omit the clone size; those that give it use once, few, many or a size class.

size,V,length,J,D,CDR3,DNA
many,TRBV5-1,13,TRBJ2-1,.,CASRRTEGREQFF,TGCGCCAGCAGACGGACGGAGGGCCGTGAGCAGTTCTTC
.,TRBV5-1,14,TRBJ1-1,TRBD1,CASSFRTGYSEAFF,TGCGCCAGCAGCTTTCGGACAGGGTACAGTGAAGCTTTCTTT
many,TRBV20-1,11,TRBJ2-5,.,CSATRGETQYF,TGCAGTGCCACGCGGGGAGAGACCCAGTACTTC
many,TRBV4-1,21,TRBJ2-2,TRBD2,CASSRNTLRLAGELRTGELFF,TGCGCCAGCAGCCGAAACACTTTAAGACTAGCGGGGGAGTTAAGGACCGGGGAGCTGTTTTTT
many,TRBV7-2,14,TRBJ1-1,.,CASSLAGQGTEAFF,TGTGCCAGCAGCTTAGCCGGCCAGGGCACTGAAGCTTTCTTT
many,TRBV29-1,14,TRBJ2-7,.,CSVEVTGSTYEQYF,TGCAGCGTTGAAGTGACAGGATCGACTTACGAGCAGTACTTC
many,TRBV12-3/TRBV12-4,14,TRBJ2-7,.,CASSLAKGTYEQYF,TGTGCCAGCAGTTTAGCCAAGGGAACCTACGAGCAGTACTTC
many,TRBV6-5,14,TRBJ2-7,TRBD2,CASKLAGGPNEQYF,TGTGCCAGTAAACTAGCGGGGGGGCCTAACGAGCAGTACTTC
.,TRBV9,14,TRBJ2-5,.,CASSVGPFQETQYF,TGTGCCAGCAGCGTCGGCCCTTTCCAAGAGACCCAGTACTTC
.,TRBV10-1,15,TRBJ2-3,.,CASSPDISGADTQYF,TGCGCCAGCAGTCCAGACATATCAGGGGCAGATACGCAGTATTTT
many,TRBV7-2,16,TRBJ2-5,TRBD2,CASSFGTSGGGETQYF,TGTGCCAGCAGCTTTGGGACTAGCGGGGGCGGGGAGACCCAGTACTTC
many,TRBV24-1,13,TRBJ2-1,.,CATSDLWASEQFF,TGTGCCACCAGTGATTTATGGGCGAGTGAGCAGTTCTTC
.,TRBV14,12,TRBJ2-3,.,CASSQDYGFWYF,TGTGCCAGCAGCCAAGATTACGGATTTTGGTATTTT
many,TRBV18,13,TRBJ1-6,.,CASSPLGGSPLHF,TGTGCCAGCTCACCTCTAGGGGGTTCACCCCTCCACTTT
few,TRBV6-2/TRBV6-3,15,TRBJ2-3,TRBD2,CASTSGGGSTDTQYF,TGTGCCAGCACAAGCGGCGGGGGATCCACAGATACGCAGTATTTT
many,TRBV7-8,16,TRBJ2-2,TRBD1,CASSLAGRGQAGELFF,TGTGCCAGCAGCTTAGCGGGCAGGGGGCAGGCCGGGGAGCTGTTTTTT
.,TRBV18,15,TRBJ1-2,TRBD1,CASSAGQGPNYGYTF,TGTGCCAGCTCAGCCGGACAGGGTCCTAACTATGGCTACACCTTC
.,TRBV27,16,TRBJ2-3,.,CASSSDLFYDTDTQYF,TGTGCCAGCAGTTCGGACTTATTCTATGACACAGATACGCAGTATTTT
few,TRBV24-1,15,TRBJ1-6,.,CATSDAGVEYSPLHF,TGTGCCACCAGTGATGCAGGCGTAGAGTATTCACCCCTCCACTTT
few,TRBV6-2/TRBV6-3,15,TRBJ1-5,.,CASSQVGGFNQPQHF,TGTGCCAGCAGTCAGGTCGGGGGGTTCAATCAGCCCCAGCATTTT
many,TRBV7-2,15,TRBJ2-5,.,CASSLAGTAKETQYF,TGTGCCAGCAGCTTAGCCGGGACGGCCAAAGAGACCCAGTACTTC
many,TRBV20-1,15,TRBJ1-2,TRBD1,CSASVGGTGGTGFSF,TGCAGTGCTAGCGTCGGGGGGACAGGGGGCACAGGGTTCTCCTTC
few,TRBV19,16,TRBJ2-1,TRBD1,CASSIRTGSAYNEQFF,TGTGCCAGTAGTATCCGGACAGGGAGCGCCTACAATGAGCAGTTCTTC
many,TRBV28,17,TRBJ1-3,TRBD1,CASSLMTGGASGNTIYF,TGTGCCAGCAGTTTAATGACAGGGGGAGCCTCTGGAAACACCATATATTTT
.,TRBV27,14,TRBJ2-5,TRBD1,CASSQTGTQETQYF,TGTGCCAGCAGCCAGACAGGGACCCAAGAGACCCAGTACTTC
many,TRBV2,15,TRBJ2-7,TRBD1,CASSEGTGGAYEQYF,TGTGCCAGCAGCGAGGGGACAGGGGGCGCGTACGAGCAGTACTTC
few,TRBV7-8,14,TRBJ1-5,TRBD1,CASSSTGDNQPQHF,TGTGCCAGCAGCTCGACAGGGGATAATCAGCCCCAGCATTTT
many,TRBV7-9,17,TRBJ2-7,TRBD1,CASSFGTVARSSYEQYF,TGTGCCAGCAGCTTTGGGACAGTAGCCCGTAGCTCCTACGAGCAGTACTTC
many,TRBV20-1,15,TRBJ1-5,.,CSARYRGSSNQPQHF,TGCAGTGCTAGATACCGGGGTAGCAGCAATCAGCCCCAGCATTTT
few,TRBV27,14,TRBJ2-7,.,CASSTGGETYEQYF,TGTGCCAGCAGTACAGGGGGGGAAACCTACGAGCAGTACTTC
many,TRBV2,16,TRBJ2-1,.,CASSDLWTAIYNEQFF,TGTGCCAGCAGTGACCTGTGGACGGCGATTTACAATGAGCAGTTCTTC
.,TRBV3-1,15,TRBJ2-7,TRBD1,CASSPLTGSTSEQYF,TGTGCCAGCAGCCCCTTGACAGGGTCTACTAGCGAGCAGTACTTC